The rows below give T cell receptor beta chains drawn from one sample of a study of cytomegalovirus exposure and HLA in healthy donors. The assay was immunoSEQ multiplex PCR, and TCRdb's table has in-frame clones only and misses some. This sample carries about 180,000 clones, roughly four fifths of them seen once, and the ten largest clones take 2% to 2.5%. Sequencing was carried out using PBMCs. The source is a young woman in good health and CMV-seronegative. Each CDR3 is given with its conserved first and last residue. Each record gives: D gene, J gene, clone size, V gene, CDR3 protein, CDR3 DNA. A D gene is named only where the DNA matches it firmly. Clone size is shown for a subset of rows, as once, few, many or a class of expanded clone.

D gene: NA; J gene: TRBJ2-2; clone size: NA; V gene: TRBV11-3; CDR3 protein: CASSFPSTGELFF; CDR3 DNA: TGTGCCAGCAGCTTCCCCTCCACCGGGGAGCTGTTTTTT
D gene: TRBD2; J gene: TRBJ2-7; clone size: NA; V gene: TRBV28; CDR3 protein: CASTGGGLGEQYF; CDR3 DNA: TGTGCCAGCACGGGGGGAGGGCTGGGCGAGCAGTACTTC
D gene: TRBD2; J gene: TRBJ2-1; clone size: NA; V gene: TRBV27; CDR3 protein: CASRFGTSGRGEFF; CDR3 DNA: TGTGCCAGCAGATTTGGGACTAGCGGGAGGGGGGAGTTCTTC
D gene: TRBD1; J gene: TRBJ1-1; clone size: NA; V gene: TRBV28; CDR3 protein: CASSLRPPQGTAFF; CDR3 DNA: TGTGCCAGCAGTTTGCGTCCCCCACAGGGGACGGCTTTCTTT
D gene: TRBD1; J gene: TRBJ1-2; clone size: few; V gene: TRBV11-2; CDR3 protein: CASSLWTGPNYGYTF; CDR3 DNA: TGTGCCAGCAGCTTATGGACAGGGCCTAACTATGGCTACACCTTC
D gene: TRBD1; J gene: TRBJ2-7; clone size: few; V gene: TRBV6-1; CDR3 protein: CASSEVLGTVSYEQYF; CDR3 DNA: TGTGCCAGCAGTGAAGTCTTAGGGACAGTAAGCTACGAGCAGTACTTC
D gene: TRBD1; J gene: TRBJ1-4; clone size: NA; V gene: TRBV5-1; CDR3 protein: CASSLRDRGEKLFF; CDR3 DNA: TGCGCCAGCAGCCTACGGGACAGGGGGGAAAAACTGTTTTTT
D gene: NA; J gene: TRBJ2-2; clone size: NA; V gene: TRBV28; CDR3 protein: CASSLFSKGLTGELFF; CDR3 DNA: TGTGCCAGCAGTTTATTCAGTAAGGGGCTCACCGGGGAGCTGTTTTTT
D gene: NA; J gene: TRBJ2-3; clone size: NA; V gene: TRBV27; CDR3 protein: CASSTRGPAGDTQYF; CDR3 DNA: TGTGCCAGCAGTACGAGGGGGCCCGCGGGGGATACGCAGTATTTT
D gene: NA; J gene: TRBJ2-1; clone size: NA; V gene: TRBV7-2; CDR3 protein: CASSLVRRPDSNEQFF; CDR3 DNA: TGTGCCAGCAGCTTAGTACGCAGGCCCGATAGCAATGAGCAGTTCTTC
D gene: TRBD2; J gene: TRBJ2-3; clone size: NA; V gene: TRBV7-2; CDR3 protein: CASSSGLATDTQYF; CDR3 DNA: TGTGCCAGCAGCTCGGGACTAGCAACAGATACGCAGTATTTT
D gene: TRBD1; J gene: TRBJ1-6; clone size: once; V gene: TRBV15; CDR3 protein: CATSSAPDRGHSPLHF; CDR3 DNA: TGTGCCACCAGCAGTGCCCCGGACAGGGGGCATTCACCCCTCCACTTT
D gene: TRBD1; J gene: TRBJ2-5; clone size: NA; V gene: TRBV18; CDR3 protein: CASSPSFAGQGEETQYF; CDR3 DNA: TGTGCCAGCTCACCATCCTTTGCGGGACAGGGGGAAGAGACCCAGTACTTC
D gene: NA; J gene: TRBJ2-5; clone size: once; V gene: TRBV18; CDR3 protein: CASSPDEAQETQYF; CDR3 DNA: TGTGCCAGCTCACCCGACGAGGCCCAAGAGACCCAGTACTTC
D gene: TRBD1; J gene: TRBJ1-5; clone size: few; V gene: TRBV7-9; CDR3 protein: CASSQGQFNQPQHF; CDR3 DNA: TGTGCCAGCAGCCAGGGACAGTTCAATCAGCCCCAGCATTTT
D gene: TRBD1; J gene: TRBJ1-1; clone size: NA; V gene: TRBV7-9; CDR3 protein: CASSLTGTNTEAFF; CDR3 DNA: TGTGCCAGCAGCCTGACAGGGACAAACACTGAAGCTTTCTTT
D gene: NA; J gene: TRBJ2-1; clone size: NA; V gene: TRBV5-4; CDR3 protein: CASSSGSSYNEQFF; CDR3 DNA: TGTGCCAGCAGCTCCGGGTCCTCCTACAATGAGCAGTTCTTC
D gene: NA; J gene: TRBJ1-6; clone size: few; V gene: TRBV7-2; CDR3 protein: CATRAAGGPVNSPLHF; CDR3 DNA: TGTGCCACCCGAGCCGCGGGGGGCCCAGTAAATTCACCCCTCCACTTT